These 16 T cell receptor beta chains were sequenced from one sample in a study of blood T cell repertoires in COVID-19. Method: immunoSEQ multiplex PCR; TCRdb's copy keeps in-frame clones and lacks some. The data contain about 480,000 clones, less than 90% of them singletons. What was sequenced was peripheral blood. The receptor set was obtained from a woman aged 50 to 60 with COVID-19, enrolled during active disease.

The chain recombines TRBV27 with TRBJ2-7, with D unclear. This CDR3 contains 12 residues. The V and J ends lost 7 bases and 2 bases respectively, with 9 bases between them. Germline CDR1 and CDR2: MNHEY and SMNVEV (reference sequence). The CDR3: CASKSPAYEQYF. Written as DNA, the CDR3 is TGTGCCAGCAAATCCCCCGCCTACGAGCAGTACTTC.

This chain connects TRBV19 to TRBJ2-2; D uncertain. Germline V gene data show CDR1 as LNHDA and CDR2 as SQIVND (reference sequence). V was shortened by 4 bases and J by 4 bases, with 10 bases between the two germline ends. The CDR3 loop spans 14 amino acids. CDR3 sequence reads: CASSTAPGTGELFF. CDR3 coding DNA: TGTGCCAGTAGTACCGCCCCAGGCACCGGGGAGCTGTTTTTT. Complete variable domain (other parts from reference TRBV19 and TRBJ2-2): DGGITQSPKYLFRKEGQNVTLSCEQNLNHDAMYWYRQDPGQGLRLIYYSQIVNDFQKGDIAEGYSVSREKKESFPLTVTSAQKNPTAFYLCASSTAPGTGELFFGEGSRLTVL.

This clone has a single count. This rearrangement joins TRBV5-1 to TRBJ2-1; D gene ambiguous. V was pared by 3 bases and J by 4 bases, with 5 bases between. CDR3 size: 12 residues. Looked up from germline, CDR1 is SGHRS and CDR2 is YFSETQ. This CDR3 reads CASSSLYNEQFF. CDR3 DNA sequence: TGCGCCAGCAGCTCCTTGTACAATGAGCAGTTCTTC.

The chain links TRBV5-1 to TRBJ2-3, with 8 bases matching TRBD2. This CDR3 region has 16 residues. J lost 1 base, V lost 3 bases, and 7 bases had no gene match. Germline CDR1 SGHRS, CDR2 YFSETQ. The CDR3 bases are TGCGCCAGCAGCTCCCTCGGGGGGGCCGGCACAGATACGCAGTATTTT. This translates into CASSSLGGAGTDTQYF.

The V gene is TRBV5-4, the J gene TRBJ1-4, with 8 bases lining up with TRBD1. The CDR3 loop spans 14 amino acids. Germline lookup yields CDR1 SGHNT and CDR2 YYREEE (reference sequence). V lost 2 bases and J lost 4; bases outside the gene matches: 1. CDR3 nucleotides: TGTGCCAGCAGCTTTGACAGGGGTAATGAAAAACTGTTTTTT. Protein: CASSFDRGNEKLFF.

The chain carries TRBV11-2 and TRBJ1-3; no reliable D call. Trimming took 0 bases from V and 0 from J, leaving 9 bases between them. The germline CDR1 and CDR2 sequences are SGHAT and FQNNGV. The CDR3 spans 16 residues. Here the CDR3 reads CASSLDLRVSGNTIYF. CDR3 sequence (DNA): TGTGCCAGCAGCTTAGATCTTCGAGTCTCTGGAAACACCATATATTTT.

The V gene is TRBV2, the J gene TRBJ2-3; 8 positions agree with TRBD2. Germline loops: CDR1 SNHLY, CDR2 FYNNEI. J lost 3 bases, V lost 11 bases, and 7 bases had no gene match. CDR3 length equals 13 residues. The CDR3 here is CAGKRGWTDTQYF. CDR3 coding DNA: TGTGCCGGCAAGCGGGGGTGGACAGATACGCAGTATTTT.

This chain connects TRBV24-1 to TRBJ2-7; tentative D call: TRBD1 (6 bases). The CDR3 contains 13 residues. Germline values: CDR1 KGHDR, CDR2 SFDVKD. Deletions cut 3 bases from V and 7 bases from J, with 12 bases between. The CDR3 spells CATSDVDRSEQYF. DNA for the CDR3: TGTGCCACCAGTGATGTTGACAGGTCGGAGCAGTACTTC.

Only a few counts were recorded for this clone. This same CDR3 is encoded by further DNA sequences in the sample. The chain couples TRBV18 to TRBJ1-3, with a weak D call TRBD1 (6 bases). Germline CDR1 reads KGHSH; CDR2 reads LQKENI. CDR3 length equals 15 residues. Trimming shortened V by 2 bases and J by 2 bases, and 10 bases separated the two germline ends. The CDR3 region is CASSPGPGAGNTIYF. In nucleotides, the CDR3 is TGTGCCAGCTCACCAGGGCCAGGGGCTGGAAACACCATATATTTT.

This CDR3 is CASGEDRAPDTQYF. CDR3 bases: TGTGCCAGCGGAGAAGACAGAGCCCCAGATACGCAGTATTTT. This chain uses TRBV3-1 (or the pseudogene TRBV3-2) with TRBJ2-3, with a possible D match to TRBD1 (5 bases). V lost 8 bases and J 4 bases, leaving 16 bases between the germline ends. The V gene's germline CDR1 is LGHDT and CDR2 YNNKEL (reference sequence). This CDR3 is 14 amino acids long.

This chain joins TRBV28 and TRBJ1-4; 7 bases are a match to TRBD1. The CDR3 covers 15 residues. With 4 bases clipped from V and 4 bases from J, the junction kept 6 bases outside the gene matches. In germline, CDR1 is MDHEN, CDR2 SYDVKM. Here the CDR3 reads CASSSGTENNEKLFF. In DNA, the CDR3 is TGTGCCAGCAGTTCCGGGACAGAAAATAATGAAAAACTGTTTTTT.

The genes are TRBV6-5 and TRBJ1-2, with 9 bases matching TRBD1. V trimming: 4 bases; J trimming: 6 bases; junction bases outside the gene matches: 9. The CDR3 has 15 amino acids. The germline V gene has CDR1 MNHEY and CDR2 SVGAGI. The CDR3 spells CASSFSRDRADGYTF. The CDR3 DNA sequence: TGTGCCAGCAGTTTCTCGCGGGACAGGGCCGATGGCTACACCTTC.

The chain carries TRBV6-1 and TRBJ1-2; D uncertain. This CDR3 comprises 16 residues. Deletions cut 1 base from V and 4 bases from J, with 16 bases between. Germline CDR1 and CDR2: MNHNS and SASEGT. CDR3 bases: TGTGCCAGCAGTGAAGGGTTATGGGCAGATACCTATGGCTACACCTTC. Amino acids: CASSEGLWADTYGYTF.

This clone was counted once. The V call is TRBV28, the J call TRBJ2-2; TRBD1 matches 10 bases. With V trimmed by 6 bases and J by 4 bases, 2 bases remained unmatched. CDR1 and CDR2 from the germline V gene are MDHEN and SYDVKM. The CDR3 is 14 residues long. The CDR3 bases are TGTGCCAGCAGCTGGACAGGGGGCACCGGGGAGCTGTTTTTT. This sequence encodes CASSWTGGTGELFF.

The CDR3 nucleotides are TGTGCCAGCAGGCCCCCAGGGGGACGGAGCGAGCAGTACTTC. Translating gives CASRPPGGRSEQYF. The chain combines TRBV6-5 with TRBJ2-7, with 7 bases that match TRBD1. Trimming cost V 6 bases and J 6 bases; bases outside gene matches: 11. Germline lookup yields CDR1 MNHEY and CDR2 SVGAGI. The CDR3 is made up of 14 amino acids.

The chain recombines TRBV28 with TRBJ1-6, with D maybe TRBD1 (5 bases). This CDR3 has 14 residues. The V and J ends lost 6 bases and 9 bases respectively, with 15 bases between them. Germline V CDR1 and CDR2: MDHEN, SYDVKM. In DNA form, the CDR3 reads TGTGCCAGCAGCCTTCGGGCAGGGATTTCACCCCTCCACTTT. It codes for CASSLRAGISPLHF.